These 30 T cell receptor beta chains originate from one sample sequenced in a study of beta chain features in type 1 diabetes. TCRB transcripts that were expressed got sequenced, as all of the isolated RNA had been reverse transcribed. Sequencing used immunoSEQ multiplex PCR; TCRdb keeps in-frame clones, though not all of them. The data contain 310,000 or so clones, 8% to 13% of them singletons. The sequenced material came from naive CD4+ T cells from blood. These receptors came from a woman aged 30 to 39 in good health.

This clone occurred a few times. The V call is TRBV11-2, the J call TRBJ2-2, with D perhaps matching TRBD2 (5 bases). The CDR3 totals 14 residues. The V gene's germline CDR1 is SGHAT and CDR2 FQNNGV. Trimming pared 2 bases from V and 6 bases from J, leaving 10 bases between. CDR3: CASSLTGSPGELFF. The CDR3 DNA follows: TGTGCCAGCAGCTTAACGGGGAGTCCCGGGGAGCTGTTTTTT.

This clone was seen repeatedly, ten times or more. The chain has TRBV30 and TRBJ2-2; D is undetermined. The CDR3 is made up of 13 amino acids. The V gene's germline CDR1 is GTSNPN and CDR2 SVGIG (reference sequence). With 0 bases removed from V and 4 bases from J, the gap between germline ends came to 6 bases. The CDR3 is CAWSVLSTGELFF. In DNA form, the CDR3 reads TGTGCCTGGAGTGTACTTAGCACCGGGGAGCTGTTTTTT.

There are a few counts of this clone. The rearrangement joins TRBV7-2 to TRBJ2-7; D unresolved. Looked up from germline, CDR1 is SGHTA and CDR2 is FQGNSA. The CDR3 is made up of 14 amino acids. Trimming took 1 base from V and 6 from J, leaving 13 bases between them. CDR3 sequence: CASSLGHGLAEQYF. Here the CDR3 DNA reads TGTGCCAGCAGCTTAGGCCACGGGTTGGCCGAGCAGTACTTC.

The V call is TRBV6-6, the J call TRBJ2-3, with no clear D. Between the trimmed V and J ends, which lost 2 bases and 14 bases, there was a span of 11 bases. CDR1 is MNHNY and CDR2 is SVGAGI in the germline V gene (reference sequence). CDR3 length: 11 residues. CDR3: CASSYREPPYF. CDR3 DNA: TGTGCCAGCAGTTACAGAGAGCCTCCGTATTTT.

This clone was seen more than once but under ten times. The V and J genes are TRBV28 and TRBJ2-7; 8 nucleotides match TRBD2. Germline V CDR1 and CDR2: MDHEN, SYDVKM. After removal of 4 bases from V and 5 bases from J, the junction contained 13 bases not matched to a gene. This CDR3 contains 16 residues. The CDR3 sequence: CASSSHGGSGIDEQYF. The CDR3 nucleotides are TGTGCCAGCAGTTCCCACGGGGGTAGCGGGATAGACGAGCAGTACTTC.

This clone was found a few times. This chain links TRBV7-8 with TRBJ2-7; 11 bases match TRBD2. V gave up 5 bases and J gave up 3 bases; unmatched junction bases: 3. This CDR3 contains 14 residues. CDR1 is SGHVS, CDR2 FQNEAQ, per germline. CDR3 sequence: CASSRLAGSYEQYF. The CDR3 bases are TGTGCCAGCAGCAGACTAGCGGGGAGCTACGAGCAGTACTTC.

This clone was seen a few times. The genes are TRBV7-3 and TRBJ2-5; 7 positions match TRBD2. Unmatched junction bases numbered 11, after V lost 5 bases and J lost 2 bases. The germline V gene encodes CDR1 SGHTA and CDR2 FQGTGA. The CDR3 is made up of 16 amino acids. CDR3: CASSLGPAGNQETQYF. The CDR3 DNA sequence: TGTGCCAGCAGCCTAGGGCCAGCGGGAAATCAAGAGACCCAGTACTTC.

The CDR3, as DNA: TGTGCCAGCAGTTGGGGACTAGCGGGAGGGCCAGATACGCAGTATTTT. Translating it yields CASSWGLAGGPDTQYF. J is TRBJ2-3 and V is TRBV6-6; 16 nucleotides match TRBD2. Germline V gene sequence: CDR1 MNHNY, CDR2 SVGAGI (reference sequence). This CDR3 is 16 amino acids long. With V trimmed by 4 bases and J by 4 bases, 2 bases remained unmatched.

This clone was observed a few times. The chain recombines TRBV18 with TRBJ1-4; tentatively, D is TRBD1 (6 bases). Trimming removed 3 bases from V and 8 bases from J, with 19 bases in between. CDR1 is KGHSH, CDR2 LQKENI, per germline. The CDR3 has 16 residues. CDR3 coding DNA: TGTGCCAGCTCACCCCTCGAGGCACAGGGCAAAGAAAAACTGTTTTTT. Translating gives CASSPLEAQGKEKLFF.

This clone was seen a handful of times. CDR3 sequence (DNA): TGCGCCAGCAGCCAAGAATCGGGCCCCCGAGCGGGAGATCTGAATGAGCAGTTCTTC. Amino acids: CASSQESGPRAGDLNEQFF. This sequence joins TRBV4-3 and TRBJ2-1, with 8 bases aligning to TRBD2. Germline assignment: CDR1 LGHNA and CDR2 YSLEER. J was trimmed by 7 bases and V by 0 bases; bases with no gene match: 17. This CDR3 has 19 residues.

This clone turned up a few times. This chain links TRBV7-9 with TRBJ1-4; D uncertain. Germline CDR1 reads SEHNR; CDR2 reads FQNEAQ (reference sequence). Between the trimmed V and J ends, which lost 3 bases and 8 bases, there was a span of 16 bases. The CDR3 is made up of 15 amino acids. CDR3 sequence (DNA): TGTGCCAGCAGCTTTCTCGGCCAAACGCGGGAAAAACTGTTTTTT. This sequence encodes CASSFLGQTREKLFF.

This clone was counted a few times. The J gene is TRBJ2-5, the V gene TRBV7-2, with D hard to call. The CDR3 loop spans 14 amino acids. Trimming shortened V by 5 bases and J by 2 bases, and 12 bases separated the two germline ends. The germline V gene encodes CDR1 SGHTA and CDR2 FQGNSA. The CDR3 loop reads CASSQAGHQETQYF. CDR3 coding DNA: TGTGCCAGCAGCCAGGCTGGCCATCAAGAGACCCAGTACTTC.

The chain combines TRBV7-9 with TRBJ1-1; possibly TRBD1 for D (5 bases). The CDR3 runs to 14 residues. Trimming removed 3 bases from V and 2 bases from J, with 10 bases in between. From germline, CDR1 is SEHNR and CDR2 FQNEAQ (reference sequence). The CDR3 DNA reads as TGTGCCAGCAGCTTCAGGGCCGGTAACACTGAAGCTTTCTTT. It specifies CASSFRAGNTEAFF.

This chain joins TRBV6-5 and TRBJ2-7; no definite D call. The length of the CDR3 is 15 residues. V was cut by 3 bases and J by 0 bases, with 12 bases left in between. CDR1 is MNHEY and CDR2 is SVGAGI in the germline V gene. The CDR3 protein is CASSYATHGSYEQYF. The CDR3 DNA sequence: TGTGCCAGCAGTTATGCAACGCACGGCTCCTACGAGCAGTACTTC.

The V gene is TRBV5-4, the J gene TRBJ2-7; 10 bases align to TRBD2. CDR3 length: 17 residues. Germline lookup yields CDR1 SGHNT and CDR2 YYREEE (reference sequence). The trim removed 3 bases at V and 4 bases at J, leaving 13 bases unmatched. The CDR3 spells CASSSAPAGGPRYEQYF. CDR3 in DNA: TGTGCCAGCAGCTCCGCCCCAGCGGGAGGGCCGCGGTACGAGCAGTACTTC.

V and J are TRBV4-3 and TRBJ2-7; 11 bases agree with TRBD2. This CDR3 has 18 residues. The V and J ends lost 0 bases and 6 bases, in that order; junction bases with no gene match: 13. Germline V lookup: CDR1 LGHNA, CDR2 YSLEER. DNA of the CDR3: TGCGCCAGCAGCCAAGATCTTCCCCGGCTAGCGGGAGGACGCGAGCAGTACTTC. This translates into CASSQDLPRLAGGREQYF.

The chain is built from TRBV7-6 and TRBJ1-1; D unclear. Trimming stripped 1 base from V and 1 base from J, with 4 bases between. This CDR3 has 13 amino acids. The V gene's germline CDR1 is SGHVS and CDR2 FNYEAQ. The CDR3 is CASSLDRNTEAFF. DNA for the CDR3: TGTGCCAGCAGCTTAGACAGGAACACTGAAGCTTTCTTT. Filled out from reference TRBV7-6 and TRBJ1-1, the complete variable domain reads GAGVSQSPRYKVTKRGQDVALRCDPISGHVSLYWYRQALGQGPEFLTYFNYEAQQDKSGLPNDRFSAERPEGSISTLTIQRTEQRDSAMYRCASSLDRNTEAFFGQGTRLTVV.

The chain's CDR3 is CASSQLAGGVNEQYF. The CDR3 region has the DNA TGTGCCAGCTCACAACTTGCGGGAGGTGTTAACGAGCAGTACTTC. The chain combines TRBV18 with TRBJ2-7; 8 bases agree with TRBD2. This CDR3 is built from 15 residues. After removal of 4 bases from V and 5 bases from J, the junction contained 10 bases not matched to a gene. Per germline, CDR1 KGHSH and CDR2 LQKENI.

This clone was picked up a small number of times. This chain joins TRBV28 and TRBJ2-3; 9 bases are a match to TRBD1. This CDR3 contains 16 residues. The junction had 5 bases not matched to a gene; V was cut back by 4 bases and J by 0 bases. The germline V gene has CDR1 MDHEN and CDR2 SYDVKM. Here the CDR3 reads CASSYTGGPSTDTQYF. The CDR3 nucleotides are TGTGCCAGCAGTTACACAGGGGGCCCTAGCACAGATACGCAGTATTTT.

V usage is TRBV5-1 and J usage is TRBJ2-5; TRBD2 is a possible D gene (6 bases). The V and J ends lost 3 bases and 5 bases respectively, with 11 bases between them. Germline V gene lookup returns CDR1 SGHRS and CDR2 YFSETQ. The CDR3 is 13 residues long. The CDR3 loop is CASSWAEGETQYF. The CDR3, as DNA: TGCGCCAGCAGCTGGGCGGAGGGGGAGACCCAGTACTTC. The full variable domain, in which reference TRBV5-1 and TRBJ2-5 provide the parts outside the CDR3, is KAGVTQTPRYLIKTRGQQVTLSCSPISGHRSVSWYQQTPGQGLQFLFEYFSETQRNKGNFPGRFSGRQFSNSRSEMNVSTLELGDSALYLCASSWAEGETQYFGPGTRLLVL.

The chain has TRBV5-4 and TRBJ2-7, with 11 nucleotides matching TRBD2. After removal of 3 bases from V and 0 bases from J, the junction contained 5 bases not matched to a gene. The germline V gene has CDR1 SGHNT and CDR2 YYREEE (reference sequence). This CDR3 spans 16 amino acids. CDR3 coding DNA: TGTGCCAGCAGCTCTGAACTAGCGGGAGTCTCCTACGAGCAGTACTTC. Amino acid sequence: CASSSELAGVSYEQYF.

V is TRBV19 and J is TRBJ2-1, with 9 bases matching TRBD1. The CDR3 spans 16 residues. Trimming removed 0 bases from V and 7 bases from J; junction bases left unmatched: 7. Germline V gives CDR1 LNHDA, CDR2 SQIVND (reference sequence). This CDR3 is CASSIDGTGLGNEQFF. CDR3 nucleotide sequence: TGTGCCAGTAGTATAGACGGGACAGGGTTAGGGAATGAGCAGTTCTTC.

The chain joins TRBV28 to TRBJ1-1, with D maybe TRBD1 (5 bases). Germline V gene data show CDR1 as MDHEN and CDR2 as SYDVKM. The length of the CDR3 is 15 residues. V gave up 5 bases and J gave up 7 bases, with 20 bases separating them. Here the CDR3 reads CASSHAGEGVSEAFF. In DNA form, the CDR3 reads TGTGCCAGCAGTCATGCGGGGGAAGGGGTGAGTGAAGCTTTCTTT. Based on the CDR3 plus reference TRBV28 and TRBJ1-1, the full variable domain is DVKVTQSSRYLVKRTGEKVFLECVQDMDHENMFWYRQDPGLGLRLIYFSYDVKMKEKGDIPEGYSVSREKKERFSLILESASTNQTSMYLCASSHAGEGVSEAFFGQGTRLTVV.

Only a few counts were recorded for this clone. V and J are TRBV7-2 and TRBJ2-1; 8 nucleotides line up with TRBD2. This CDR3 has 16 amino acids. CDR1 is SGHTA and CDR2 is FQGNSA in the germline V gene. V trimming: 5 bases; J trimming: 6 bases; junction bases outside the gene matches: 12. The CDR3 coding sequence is TGTGCCAGCAGCCCCATAGGTAGCGGGAACTTCAATGAGCAGTTCTTC. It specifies CASSPIGSGNFNEQFF.

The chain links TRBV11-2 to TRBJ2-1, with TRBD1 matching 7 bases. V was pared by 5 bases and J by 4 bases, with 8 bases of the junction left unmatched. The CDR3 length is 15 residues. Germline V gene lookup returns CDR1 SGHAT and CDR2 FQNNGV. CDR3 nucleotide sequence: TGTGCCAGCAGCCCCGGGACAGCAACTTACAATGAGCAGTTCTTC. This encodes CASSPGTATYNEQFF.

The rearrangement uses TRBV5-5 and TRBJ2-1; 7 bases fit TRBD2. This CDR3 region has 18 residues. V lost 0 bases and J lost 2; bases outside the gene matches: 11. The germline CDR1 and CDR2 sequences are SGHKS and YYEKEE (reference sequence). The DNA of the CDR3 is TGTGCCAGCAGCTTGGGTTTGCTCGGGACTAACGCCTACAATGAGCAGTTCTTC. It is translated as CASSLGLLGTNAYNEQFF.

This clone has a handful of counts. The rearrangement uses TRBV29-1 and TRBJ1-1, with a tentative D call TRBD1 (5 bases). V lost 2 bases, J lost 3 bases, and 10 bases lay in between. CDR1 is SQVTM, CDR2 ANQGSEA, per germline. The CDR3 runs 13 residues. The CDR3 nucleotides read TGCAGCGTTGAACGTGGAGGGGACACTGAAGCTTTCTTT. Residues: CSVERGGDTEAFF.

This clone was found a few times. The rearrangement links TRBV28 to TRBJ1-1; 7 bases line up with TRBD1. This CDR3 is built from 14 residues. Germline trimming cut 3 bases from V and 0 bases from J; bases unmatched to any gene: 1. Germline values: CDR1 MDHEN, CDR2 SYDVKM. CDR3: CASSLGQLNTEAFF. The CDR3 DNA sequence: TGTGCCAGCAGTTTGGGACAGCTGAACACTGAAGCTTTCTTT.

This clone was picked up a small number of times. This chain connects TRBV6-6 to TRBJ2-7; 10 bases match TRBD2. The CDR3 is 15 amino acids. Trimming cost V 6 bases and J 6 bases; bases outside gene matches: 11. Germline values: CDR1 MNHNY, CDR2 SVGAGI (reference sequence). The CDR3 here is CASRPSAGGPREQYF. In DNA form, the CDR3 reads TGTGCCAGCAGACCATCAGCGGGAGGGCCCCGCGAGCAGTACTTC.

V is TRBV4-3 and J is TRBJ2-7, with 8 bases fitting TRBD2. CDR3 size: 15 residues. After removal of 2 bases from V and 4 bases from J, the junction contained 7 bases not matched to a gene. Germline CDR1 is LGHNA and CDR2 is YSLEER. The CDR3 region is CASSQFSGEGYEQYF. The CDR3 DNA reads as TGCGCCAGCAGCCAATTTAGCGGGGAGGGGTACGAGCAGTACTTC.